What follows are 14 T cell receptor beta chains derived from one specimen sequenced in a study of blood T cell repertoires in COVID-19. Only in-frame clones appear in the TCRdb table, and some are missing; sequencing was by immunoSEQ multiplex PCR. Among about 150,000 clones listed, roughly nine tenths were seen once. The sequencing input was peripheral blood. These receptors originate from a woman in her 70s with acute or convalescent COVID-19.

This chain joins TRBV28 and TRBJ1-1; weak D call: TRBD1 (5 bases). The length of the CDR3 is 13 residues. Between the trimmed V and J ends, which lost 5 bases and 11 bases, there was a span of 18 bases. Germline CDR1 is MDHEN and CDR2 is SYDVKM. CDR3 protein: CASSAAGLINAFF. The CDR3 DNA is TGTGCCAGCAGTGCCGCGGGGCTAATTAATGCTTTCTTT.

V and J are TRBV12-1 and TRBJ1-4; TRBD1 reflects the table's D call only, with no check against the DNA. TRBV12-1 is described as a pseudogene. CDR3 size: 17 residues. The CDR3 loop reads CASSFLRMGHQHEKLFF. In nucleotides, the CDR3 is TGTGCCAGCAGCTTCCTTAGGATGGGACACCAACATGAAAAACTGTTTTTT.

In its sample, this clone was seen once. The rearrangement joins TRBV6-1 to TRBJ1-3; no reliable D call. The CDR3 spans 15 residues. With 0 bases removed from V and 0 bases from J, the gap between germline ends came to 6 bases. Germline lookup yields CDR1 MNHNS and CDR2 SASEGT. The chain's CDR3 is CASSEALGSGNTIYF. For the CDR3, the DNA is TGTGCCAGCAGTGAAGCGCTCGGCTCTGGAAACACCATATATTTT.

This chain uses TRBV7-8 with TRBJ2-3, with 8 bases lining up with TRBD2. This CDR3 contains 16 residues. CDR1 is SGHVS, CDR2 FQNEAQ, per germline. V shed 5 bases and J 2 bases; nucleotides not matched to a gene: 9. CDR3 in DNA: TGTGCCAGCAGCGGACGGGAGGGGGGACCCACAGATACGCAGTATTTT. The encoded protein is CASSGREGGPTDTQYF.

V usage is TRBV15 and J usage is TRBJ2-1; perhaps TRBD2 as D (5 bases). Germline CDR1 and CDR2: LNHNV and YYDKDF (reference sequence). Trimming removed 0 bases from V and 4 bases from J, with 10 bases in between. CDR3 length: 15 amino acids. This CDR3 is CATSRDPTGYNEQFF. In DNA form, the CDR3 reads TGTGCCACCAGCAGAGATCCAACGGGGTACAATGAGCAGTTCTTC.

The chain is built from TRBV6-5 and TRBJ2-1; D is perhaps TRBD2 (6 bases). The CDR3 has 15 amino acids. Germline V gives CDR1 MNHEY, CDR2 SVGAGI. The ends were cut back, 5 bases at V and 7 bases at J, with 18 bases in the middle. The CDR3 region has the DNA TGTGCCAGCAGTACATCGGACCACCGGGGGAATGAGCAGTTCTTC. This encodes CASSTSDHRGNEQFF.

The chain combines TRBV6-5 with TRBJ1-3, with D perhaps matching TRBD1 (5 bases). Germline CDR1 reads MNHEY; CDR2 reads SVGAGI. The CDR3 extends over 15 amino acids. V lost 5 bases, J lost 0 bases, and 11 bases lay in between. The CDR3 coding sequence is TGTGCCAGCAGTCAGCACAGGTTCTCTGGAAACACCATATATTTT. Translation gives CASSQHRFSGNTIYF.

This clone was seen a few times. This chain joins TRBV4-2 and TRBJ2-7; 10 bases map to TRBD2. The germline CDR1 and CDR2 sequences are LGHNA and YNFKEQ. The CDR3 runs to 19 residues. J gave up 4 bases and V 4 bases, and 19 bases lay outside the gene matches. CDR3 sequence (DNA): TGTGCCAGCAGCCCAAGCGTGCGGACTAGCGGATTCCTGGGGTACGAGCAGTACTTC. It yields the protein CASSPSVRTSGFLGYEQYF.

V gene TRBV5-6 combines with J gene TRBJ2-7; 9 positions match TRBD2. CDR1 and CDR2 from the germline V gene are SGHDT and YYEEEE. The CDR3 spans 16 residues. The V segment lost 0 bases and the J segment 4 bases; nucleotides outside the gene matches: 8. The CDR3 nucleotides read TGTGCCAGCAGCTTGGGGACTCGCGGGGGGGCGTACGAGCAGTACTTC. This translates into CASSLGTRGGAYEQYF.

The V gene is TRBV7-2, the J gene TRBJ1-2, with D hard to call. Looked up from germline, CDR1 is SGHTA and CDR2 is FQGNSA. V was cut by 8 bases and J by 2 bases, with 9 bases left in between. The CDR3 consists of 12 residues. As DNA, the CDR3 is TGTGCCAGCTCCCAGATCAACTATGGCTACACCTTC. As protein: CASSQINYGYTF. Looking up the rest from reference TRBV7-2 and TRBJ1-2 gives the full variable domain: GAGVSQSPSNKVTEKGKDVELRCDPISGHTALYWYRQSLGQGLEFLIYFQGNSAPDKSGLPSDRFSAERTGGSVSTLTIQRTQQEDSAVYLCASSQINYGYTFGSGTRLTVV.

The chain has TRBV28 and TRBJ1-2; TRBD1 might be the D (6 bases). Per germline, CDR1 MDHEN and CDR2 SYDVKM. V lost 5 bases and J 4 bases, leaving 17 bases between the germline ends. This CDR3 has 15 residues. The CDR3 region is CASSGRGAAVYGYTF. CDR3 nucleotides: TGTGCCAGCAGTGGGAGGGGGGCAGCTGTCTATGGCTACACCTTC.

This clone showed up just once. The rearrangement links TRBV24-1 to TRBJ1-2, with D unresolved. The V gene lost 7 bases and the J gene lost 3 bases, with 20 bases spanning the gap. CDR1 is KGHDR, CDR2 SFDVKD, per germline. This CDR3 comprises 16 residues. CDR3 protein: CATSDAGTSGDYGYTF. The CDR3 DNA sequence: TGTGCCACCAGCGACGCGGGCACATCAGGAGACTATGGCTACACCTTC.

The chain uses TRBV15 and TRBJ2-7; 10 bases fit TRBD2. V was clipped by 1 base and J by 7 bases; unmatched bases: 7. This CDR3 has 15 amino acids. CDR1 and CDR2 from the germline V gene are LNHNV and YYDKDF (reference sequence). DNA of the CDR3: TGTGCCACCAGCAGAGGGGGACTAGCGCTTTGGGAGCAGTACTTC. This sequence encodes CATSRGGLALWEQYF. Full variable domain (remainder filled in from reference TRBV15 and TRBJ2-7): DAMVIQNPRYQVTQFGKPVTLSCSQTLNHNVMYWYQQKSSQAPKLLFHYYDKDFNNEADTPDNFQSRRPNTSFCFLDIRSPGLGDTAMYLCATSRGGLALWEQYFGPGTRLTVT.

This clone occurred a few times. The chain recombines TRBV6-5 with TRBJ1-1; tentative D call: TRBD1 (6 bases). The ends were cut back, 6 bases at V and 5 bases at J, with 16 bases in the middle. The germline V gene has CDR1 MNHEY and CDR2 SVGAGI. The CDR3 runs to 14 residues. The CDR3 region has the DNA TGTGCCAGCAGAGCGGGGGCTGAAGGGACTGAAGCTTTCTTT. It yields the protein CASRAGAEGTEAFF.